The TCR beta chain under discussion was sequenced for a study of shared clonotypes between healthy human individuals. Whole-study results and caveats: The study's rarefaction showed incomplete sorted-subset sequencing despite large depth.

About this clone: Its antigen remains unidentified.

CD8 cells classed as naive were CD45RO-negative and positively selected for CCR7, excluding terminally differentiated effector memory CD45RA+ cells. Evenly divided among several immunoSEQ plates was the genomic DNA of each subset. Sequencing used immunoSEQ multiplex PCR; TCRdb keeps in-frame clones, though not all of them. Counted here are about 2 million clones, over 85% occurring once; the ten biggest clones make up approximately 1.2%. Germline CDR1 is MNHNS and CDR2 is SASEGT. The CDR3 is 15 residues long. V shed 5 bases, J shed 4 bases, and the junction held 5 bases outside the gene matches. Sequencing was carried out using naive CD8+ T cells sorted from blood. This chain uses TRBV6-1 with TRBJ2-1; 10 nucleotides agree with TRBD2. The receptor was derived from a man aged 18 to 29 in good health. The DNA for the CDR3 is TGTGCCAGCAGTCAGCTAGCGGGAGCTTACAATGAGCAGTTCTTC. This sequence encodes CASSQLAGAYNEQFF.